This T cell receptor (beta chain) was documented in a study of T cells in Graves' hyperthyroidism and ophthalmopathy. What was amplified from RNA transcripts were TCR beta CDR3 regions. HTBI primers drove first-round RT-PCR of the TCR CDR3. TCRdb re-analysed the multiplex PCR reads in MiXCR, keeping a single row per CDR3 protein. The repertoire has over 250,000 distinct CDR3 sequences, over 15% of them found once; the top ten carry approximately 60%. The germline gives CDR1 SSHAT, CDR2 FNYEAQ (reference sequence). The CDR3 totals 12 residues. For the diagnoses, clinical symptoms, serum thyroxine and TRAb, thyroid ultrasound and orbital computed tomography were used. This clonotype was seen at least ten times. At one boundary the junction diverges from the germline segment, which might be a read error.

The sample taken for sequencing was blood. This TCR came from a woman in her sixties with Graves' ophthalmopathy. V is TRBV7-7 and J is TRBJ1-6; possible D gene TRBD1, 5 bases. Here the CDR3 reads CASSLKGAPLHF. The CDR3 DNA reads as TGTGCTAGCAGCTTGAAAGGGGCACCCCTCCACTTT.